This entry lists 32 T cell receptor beta chains sequenced from one sample in a study of early stage breast cancer tumors (dated by TCRdb to the late 2010s). The receptor library was made with the immunoSEQ multiplex PCR assay. Imported from immuneACCESS, the table was reduced by TCRdb to in-frame sequences with V and J called. These copies leave out some clones; in studies compared against another copy, an unresolved V gene accounts for under half, and the cause of the remainder is not known. For this sample there are roughly 40,000 clones; about 78% appear just once. 7.2% of the sample rests with the top ten. Sequenced: blood. The receptors shown here come from a person in their fifties with breast cancer.

This chain uses TRBV2 with TRBJ1-3; D might be TRBD1 (5 bases). This CDR3 region has 13 residues. Deletions cut 11 bases from V and 4 bases from J, with 15 bases between. Germline assignment: CDR1 SNHLY and CDR2 FYNNEI. This CDR3 is CAARTREGNTIYF. The CDR3 DNA reads TGTGCCGCTAGGACCAGGGAAGGAAACACCATATATTTT.

The chain employs TRBV10-3 and TRBJ2-7; D is possibly TRBD1 (5 bases). Germline loops: CDR1 ENHRY, CDR2 SYGVKD. This CDR3 comprises 14 residues. Trimming cost V 1 base and J 0 bases, with 7 bases left between them. Here the CDR3 DNA reads TGTGCCATCAGTGAGTATGACAGCTCCTACGAGCAGTACGTC. It specifies CAISEYDSSYEQYV.

The chain links TRBV27 to TRBJ1-2, with TRBD1 matching 7 bases. The CDR3 sequence is 14 residues long. The germline CDR1 and CDR2 sequences are MNHEY and SMNVEV (reference sequence). The ends lost 5 bases at V and 5 bases at J; junction bases unmatched: 8. The CDR3 here is CASSQGQSKYGYTF. DNA of the CDR3: TGTGCCAGCAGTCAGGGACAGAGCAAGTATGGCTACACCTTC.

The rearrangement links TRBV7-2 to TRBJ2-7, with TRBD2 matching 7 bases. V shed 1 base and J 2 bases; nucleotides not matched to a gene: 2. Per the germline V gene, CDR1 is SGHTA and CDR2 is FQGNSA. The CDR3 is 14 amino acids. CDR3 coding DNA: TGTGCCAGCAGCTTAGAACGGGGGGCCTACGAGCAGTACGTC. This codes for CASSLERGAYEQYV.

The chain is built from TRBV21-1 and TRBJ1-1; the table's D call, TRBD1, has no DNA check behind it. TRBV21-1 is a pseudogene segment. The CDR3 covers 16 residues. As DNA, the CDR3 is TGTGCCAGCAGCAAAGGGTGGGGACAGGGTGACACTGAAGCTTTCTTT. Its translation is CASSKGWGQGDTEAFF.

The gene calls are TRBV25-1 and TRBJ1-2; tentative D call: TRBD1 (6 bases). The CDR3 is 13 residues long. Trimming cost V 6 bases and J 7 bases, with 15 bases left between them. The germline gives CDR1 MGHDK, CDR2 SYGVNS. The CDR3 here is CASRQQGDAGYTF. CDR3 DNA sequence: TGTGCCAGCAGGCAACAGGGCGATGCTGGCTACACCTTC.

In its sample, this clone was seen a few times. The rearrangement joins TRBV7-9 to TRBJ1-2, with 8 bases lining up with TRBD1. CDR3 size: 15 residues. Germline assignment: CDR1 SEHNR and CDR2 FQNEAQ (reference sequence). J lost 0 bases, V lost 4 bases, and 4 bases had no gene match. The CDR3 spells CASSSRDRPNYGYTF. The CDR3 region has the DNA TGTGCCAGCAGCTCACGGGACAGGCCTAACTATGGCTACACCTTC.

This clone came up a few times. V and J are TRBV2 and TRBJ1-4, with 8 bases fitting TRBD1. Trimming took 3 bases from V and 5 from J; bases not matched to a gene: 2. The CDR3 totals 14 residues. The V gene's germline CDR1 is SNHLY and CDR2 FYNNEI. The CDR3 region has the DNA TGTGCCAGCAGTGACGGACAGGGAAATGAAAAACTGTTTTTT. Translating it yields CASSDGQGNEKLFF. Combining the CDR3 with reference TRBV2 and TRBJ1-4 gives the whole variable domain EPEVTQTPSHQVTQMGQEVILRCVPISNHLYFYWYRQILGQKVEFLVSFYNNEISEKSEIFDDQFSVERPDGSNFTLKIRSTKLEDSAMYFCASSDGQGNEKLFFGSGTQLSVL.

This clone was observed a few times. The chain couples TRBV9 to TRBJ1-1; no clear D gene. Germline loops: CDR1 SGDLS, CDR2 YYNGEE. This CDR3 region has 12 residues. The V gene lost 5 bases and the J gene lost 4 bases, with 9 bases spanning the gap. CDR3 region: CASSGQSTEAFF. Here the CDR3 DNA reads TGTGCCAGCAGTGGCCAAAGCACTGAAGCTTTCTTT.

In this sample, this clone turned up a few times. The gene calls are TRBV18 and TRBJ1-1; 7 nucleotides match TRBD1. The CDR3 covers 14 residues. Germline CDR1 reads KGHSH; CDR2 reads LQKENI. With V trimmed by 4 bases and J by 0 bases, 2 bases remained unmatched. In nucleotides, the CDR3 is TGTGCCAGCTCACTCCAGGGGGTGAACACTGAAGCTTTCTTT. Amino acid sequence: CASSLQGVNTEAFF. Drawing the rest from reference TRBV18 and TRBJ1-1, the complete variable domain is NAGVMQNPRHLVRRRGQEARLRCSPMKGHSHVYWYRQLPEEGLKFMVYLQKENIIDESGMPKERFSAEFPKEGPSILRIQQVVRGDSAAYFCASSLQGVNTEAFFGQGTRLTVV.

V and J are TRBV18 and TRBJ2-3, with 7 bases fitting TRBD1. The CDR3 extends over 15 amino acids. Germline V gene data show CDR1 as KGHSH and CDR2 as LQKENI. V trimming: 4 bases; J trimming: 0 bases; junction bases outside the gene matches: 4. The CDR3: CASSRQGPSTDTQYF. The DNA of the CDR3 is TGTGCCAGCTCACGACAGGGCCCTAGCACAGATACGCAGTATTTT.

This sequence joins TRBV4-3 and TRBJ2-5; maybe TRBD1 (6 bases). Germline CDR1 and CDR2: LGHNA and YSLEER. This CDR3 is 15 amino acids long. V was clipped by 0 bases and J by 3 bases, with 11 bases between them. The CDR3 protein is CASSQDMGAEETQYF. CDR3 in DNA: TGCGCCAGCAGCCAAGATATGGGGGCGGAAGAGACCCAGTACTTC.

This clone was recorded only once. The chain joins TRBV29-1 to TRBJ2-3, with a weak D call TRBD1 (6 bases). The V gene lost 4 bases and the J gene lost 4 bases, with 12 bases spanning the gap. From germline, CDR1 is SQVTM and CDR2 ANQGSEA. CDR3 length: 13 amino acids. The chain's CDR3 is CSVGSSGADTQYF. In DNA form, the CDR3 reads TGCAGCGTTGGCTCTTCAGGGGCAGATACGCAGTATTTT.

V is TRBV5-1 and J is TRBJ1-2; unclear D gene. V shed 0 bases and J shed 1 base, with 10 bases lying between them. The CDR3 contains 15 residues. Germline V gene sequence: CDR1 SGHRS, CDR2 YFSETQ. CDR3: CASSLVTDYNYGYTF. The CDR3 region has the DNA TGCGCCAGCAGCTTGGTAACAGATTATAACTATGGCTACACCTTC.

The chain uses TRBV7-9 and TRBJ2-5; 8 nucleotides match TRBD1. V trimming: 6 bases; J trimming: 2 bases; junction bases outside the gene matches: 5. The germline V gene has CDR1 SEHNR and CDR2 FQNEAQ (reference sequence). There are 14 residues in the CDR3. The CDR3 coding sequence is TGTGCCAGCAGTCCGCAGGGGGCGCAAGAGACCCAGTACTTC. Its translation: CASSPQGAQETQYF.

In its sample, this clone was seen a few times. The CDR3 loop is CASSVAAQGSTDTQYF. The CDR3 nucleotides are TGTGCCAGCAGCGTAGCCGCACAGGGTAGCACAGATACGCAGTATTTT. The chain is built from TRBV9 and TRBJ2-3; weak D call: TRBD1 (6 bases). Germline V gene sequence: CDR1 SGDLS, CDR2 YYNGEE. The ends were cut back, 0 bases at V and 0 bases at J, with 11 bases in the middle. CDR3 size: 16 residues. The full variable domain, completed using reference TRBV9 and TRBJ2-3, is DSGVTQTPKHLITATGQRVTLRCSPRSGDLSVYWYQQSLDQGLQFLIQYYNGEERAKGNILERFSAQQFPDLHSELNLSSLELGDSALYFCASSVAAQGSTDTQYFGPGTRLTVL.

The V call is TRBV6-5, the J call TRBJ1-2; weak D call: TRBD1 (6 bases). The germline CDR1 and CDR2 sequences are MNHEY and SVGAGI. Trimming stripped 5 bases from V and 5 bases from J, with 15 bases between. The CDR3 runs 14 residues. The CDR3 reads CASSPTDRLYGYTF. The CDR3 nucleotides read TGTGCCAGCAGTCCTACCGACAGGCTTTATGGCTACACCTTC.

The rearrangement links TRBV19 to TRBJ2-3; TRBD2 matches 8 bases. The J segment lost 4 bases and the V segment lost 3 bases, leaving 3 bases of the junction unmatched. The CDR3 runs 14 residues. CDR1 LNHDA and CDR2 SQIVND come from the germline V gene (reference sequence). In DNA, the CDR3 is TGTGCCAGTAGTATGGGACTAGGGCCAGATACGCAGTATTTT. The encoded protein is CASSMGLGPDTQYF. Variable domain in full (rest from reference TRBV19 and TRBJ2-3): DGGITQSPKYLFRKEGQNVTLSCEQNLNHDAMYWYRQDPGQGLRLIYYSQIVNDFQKGDIAEGYSVSREKKESFPLTVTSAQKNPTAFYLCASSMGLGPDTQYFGPGTRLTVL.

This chain links TRBV19 with TRBJ1-2; D unresolved. Trimming took 7 bases from V and 7 from J, leaving 31 bases between them. The CDR3 consists of 18 residues. Per germline, CDR1 LNHDA and CDR2 SQIVND (reference sequence). The CDR3 DNA reads as TGTGCCAGTACTCCCGCAGGCCAGCGGCGAGTTAATTGGGGTGGCTACACCTTC. This codes for CASTPAGQRRVNWGGYTF.

This clone came up once. The chain uses TRBV11-2 and TRBJ2-7; 7 bases are a match to TRBD2. The CDR3 is 17 amino acids. J lost 2 bases, V lost 2 bases, and 12 bases had no gene match. From germline, CDR1 is SGHAT and CDR2 FQNNGV. The DNA of the CDR3 is TGTGCCAGCAGCTTAAAGTCTAGCGGCTGGGGTGCCTACGAGCAGTACTTC. Translating gives CASSLKSSGWGAYEQYF.

The rearrangement joins TRBV9 to TRBJ1-2, with 12 positions matching TRBD1. V lost 4 bases to trimming and J lost 6 bases; unmatched junction nucleotides: 7. From germline, CDR1 is SGDLS and CDR2 YYNGEE. This CDR3 has 15 residues. CDR3 sequence: CASSPWDRGLDGYTF. CDR3 nucleotide sequence: TGTGCCAGCAGCCCCTGGGACAGGGGGCTTGATGGCTACACCTTC.

V gene TRBV9 combines with J gene TRBJ2-7; tentative D call: TRBD1 (6 bases). Per the germline V gene, CDR1 is SGDLS and CDR2 is YYNGEE. The CDR3 contains 14 residues. Trimming pared 0 bases from V and 6 bases from J, leaving 13 bases between. The CDR3: CASSVVSQGSEQYF. DNA for the CDR3: TGTGCCAGCAGCGTAGTTTCCCAGGGGAGCGAGCAGTACTTC.

The gene calls are TRBV5-4 and TRBJ1-1; 9 bases are a match to TRBD1. This CDR3 comprises 14 residues. With 5 bases clipped from V and 1 base from J, the junction kept 3 bases outside the gene matches. Germline CDR1 and CDR2: SGHNT and YYREEE (reference sequence). CDR3 region: CASSYRGPNTEAFF. For the CDR3, the DNA is TGTGCCAGCAGTTACAGGGGGCCGAACACTGAAGCTTTCTTT.

The chain employs TRBV4-1 and TRBJ1-5; D possibly corresponds to TRBD1 (6 bases). CDR1 and CDR2 (germline): MGHRA, YSYEKL. Trimming stripped 2 bases from V and 4 bases from J, with 15 bases between. The CDR3 consists of 16 residues. The CDR3 sequence is CASSQLEGGPNQPQHF. The CDR3 nucleotides are TGCGCCAGCAGCCAACTGGAGGGGGGGCCGAATCAGCCCCAGCATTTT.

Details on this clone: A junction boundary mismatches the germline segment, possibly from a read error. V gene TRBV18 combines with J gene TRBJ2-4; 8 positions agree with TRBD1. This CDR3 comprises 10 residues. Germline V lookup: CDR1 KGHSH, CDR2 LQKENI. The CDR3 region is CASSPGQGTF. CDR3 coding DNA: TGTGCCAGCTCACCAGGACAGGGAACTTTC.

This clone showed up just a few times. The chain employs TRBV6-5 and TRBJ1-5; D gene uncertain. Trimming removed 0 bases at V and 7 bases at J, with 10 bases between. CDR1 is MNHEY, CDR2 SVGAGI, per germline. This CDR3 spans 14 amino acids. CDR3 in DNA: TGTGCCAGCAGTTACTCGGAGGAAGGACAGCCCCAGCATTTT. Translation gives CASSYSEEGQPQHF.

The chain employs TRBV18 and TRBJ2-5; D is unclear. V lost 3 bases to trimming and J lost 2 bases, with 13 bases between them. CDR3 length: 15 amino acids. Germline V gene sequence: CDR1 KGHSH, CDR2 LQKENI. Here the CDR3 reads CASSPNLLEQETQYF. Here the CDR3 DNA reads TGTGCCAGCTCACCGAATCTACTCGAACAAGAGACCCAGTACTTC. Full variable domain (remainder filled in from reference TRBV18 and TRBJ2-5): NAGVMQNPRHLVRRRGQEARLRCSPMKGHSHVYWYRQLPEEGLKFMVYLQKENIIDESGMPKERFSAEFPKEGPSILRIQQVVRGDSAAYFCASSPNLLEQETQYFGPGTRLLVL.

The chain uses TRBV19 and TRBJ2-7, with TRBD2 matching over 13 bases. After removal of 6 bases from V and 2 bases from J, the junction contained 10 bases not matched to a gene. Germline loops: CDR1 LNHDA, CDR2 SQIVND (reference sequence). CDR3 length equals 17 residues. Here the CDR3 reads CASSPPRTSGRTYEQYF. The CDR3 nucleotides are TGTGCCAGTAGCCCTCCGAGGACTAGCGGGAGAACCTACGAGCAGTACTTC.

This clone appeared a few times. The V gene is TRBV5-1, the J gene TRBJ2-7; 9 nucleotides line up with TRBD1. The J segment lost 5 bases and the V segment lost 1 base, leaving 1 base of the junction unmatched. Per the germline V gene, CDR1 is SGHRS and CDR2 is YFSETQ. The CDR3 is 13 amino acids. The CDR3 loop reads CASSLTGGHEQYV. CDR3 nucleotides: TGCGCCAGCAGCTTGACAGGGGGCCACGAGCAGTACGTC.

In this sample, this clone turned up a few times. This chain joins TRBV5-6 and TRBJ2-3, with 10 bases identical to TRBD2. Germline V gene lookup returns CDR1 SGHDT and CDR2 YYEEEE. V trimming: 2 bases; J trimming: 11 bases; junction bases outside the gene matches: 8. The CDR3 extends over 14 amino acids. The CDR3 sequence: CASSFGTSAPRQYF. In DNA form, the CDR3 reads TGTGCCAGCAGCTTTGGGACTAGCGCGCCCCGGCAGTATTTT.

The rearrangement links TRBV9 to TRBJ1-2; D not resolved. Germline-derived CDR1 and CDR2 are SGDLS and YYNGEE. The CDR3 length is 13 residues. V shed 4 bases and J shed 5 bases, with 12 bases lying between them. CDR3 loop: CASSSQFPYGYTF. The CDR3, as DNA: TGTGCCAGCAGCAGTCAGTTCCCGTATGGCTACACCTTC. Looking up the rest from reference TRBV9 and TRBJ1-2 gives the full variable domain: DSGVTQTPKHLITATGQRVTLRCSPRSGDLSVYWYQQSLDQGLQFLIQYYNGEERAKGNILERFSAQQFPDLHSELNLSSLELGDSALYFCASSSQFPYGYTFGSGTRLTVV.

A word on this clone: The same CDR3 also results from other DNA sequences found in this sample. The V call is TRBV6-5, the J call TRBJ1-5, with D possibly TRBD1 on 6 matching bases. This CDR3 has 13 amino acids. V was clipped by 2 bases and J by 7 bases, with 9 bases between them. From germline, CDR1 is MNHEY and CDR2 SVGAGI. CDR3 nucleotide sequence: TGTGCCAGCAGTTACGAAAGGGGGCAGCCCCAGCATTTT. Translating gives CASSYERGQPQHF.